The rows below give T cell receptor beta chains drawn from one sample of a study of cytomegalovirus exposure and HLA in healthy donors. The method was immunoSEQ multiplex PCR; TCRdb's version includes in-frame clones alone and lacks a portion of them. The sample records some 130,000 clones, over 60% being singletons. Sequenced input: PBMCs. The receptor source for this set is a woman in her fifties or sixties in good health and CMV-seronegative. CDR3s include the opening cysteine and the closing phenylalanine or tryptophan. A D gene is named only where the DNA matches it firmly. Rows give clone size only sometimes, using once, few, many, or a class for an expanded clone.

D gene | clone size | J gene | V gene | CDR3 protein | CDR3 DNA
. | . | TRBJ1-1 | TRBV6-4 | CASSDGVGIMNTEAFF | TGTGCCAGCAGTGACGGAGTCGGGATCATGAACACTGAAGCTTTCTTT
. | . | TRBJ1-2 | TRBV5-1 | CASSLARQPNYGYTF | TGCGCCAGCAGCTTGGCAAGACAGCCAAACTATGGCTACACCTTC
. | . | TRBJ2-3 | TRBV5-6 | CASSLSLGQGTDTQYF | TGTGCCAGCAGCTTGTCCTTGGGACAAGGGACAGATACGCAGTATTTT
. | . | TRBJ1-1 | TRBV27 | CASSFSGSGTEAFF | TGTGCCAGCAGTTTTTCAGGGTCCGGCACTGAAGCTTTCTTT
. | . | TRBJ1-1 | TRBV6-1 | CASSEAGGGAGAEAFF | TGTGCCAGCAGTGAAGCAGGTGGGGGCGCCGGAGCTGAAGCTTTCTTT
. | . | TRBJ2-4 | TRBV9 | CASSPRPGSVNIQYF | TGTGCCAGCAGCCCTCGGCCAGGGTCAGTCAACATTCAGTACTTC
. | . | TRBJ2-5 | TRBV5-6 | CASSFRESSETQYF | TGTGCCAGCAGCTTCCGGGAGTCTTCGGAGACCCAGTACTTC
. | once | TRBJ2-5 | TRBV27 | CASSLFSRETQYF | TGTGCCAGCAGTTTATTTTCTAGAGAGACCCAGTACTTC
TRBD2 | . | TRBJ2-1 | TRBV11-3 | CASSYSGSDNNEQFF | TGTGCCAGCAGCTATAGCGGGAGCGATAACAATGAGCAGTTCTTC
. | . | TRBJ2-3 | TRBV7-2 | CASSLTRLAGPDTQYF | TGTGCCAGCAGCTTAACGCGGCTAGCCGGCCCAGATACGCAGTATTTT
TRBD2 | once | TRBJ2-7 | TRBV4-2 | CASSQDGVAGLAMPVYEQYF | TGTGCCAGCAGCCAAGATGGGGTAGCGGGCCTAGCTATGCCCGTCTACGAGCAGTACTTC
. | . | TRBJ2-7 | TRBV5-1 | CASTPWAGSYEQYF | TGCGCCAGCACCCCTTGGGCAGGTTCCTACGAGCAGTACTTC
TRBD2 | few | TRBJ2-1 | TRBV19 | CASSIAGGSSYNEQFF | TGTGCCAGTAGTATAGCGGGGGGGAGCTCCTACAATGAGCAGTTCTTC
. | . | TRBJ2-7 | TRBV6-5 | CASSQDWPPVKQYF | TGTGCCAGCAGTCAAGACTGGCCGCCTGTCAAGCAGTACTTC
TRBD1 | . | TRBJ1-1 | TRBV7-3 | CASSSTGGEAFF | TGTGCCAGCAGCTCAACAGGGGGCGAAGCTTTCTTT
TRBD2 | . | TRBJ2-7 | TRBV6-5 | CAGRWGGVDAYEQYF | TGTGCCGGCAGATGGGGGGGAGTGGACGCCTACGAGCAGTACTTC
. | . | TRBJ2-1 | TRBV15 | CATSREITSSSYNEQFF | TGTGCCACCAGCAGAGAGATAACTAGTAGTTCCTACAATGAGCAGTTCTTC
TRBD2 | . | TRBJ2-3 | TRBV9 | CASTPGLAGGDTQYF | TGTGCCAGCACCCCGGGACTAGCGGGGGGGGATACGCAGTATTTT
. | . | TRBJ2-5 | TRBV5-5 | CASSLGPGWEETQYF | TGTGCCAGCAGCTTGGGTCCGGGATGGGAAGAGACCCAGTACTTC
. | few | TRBJ2-6 | TRBV27 | CASTEPGANVLTF | TGTGCCAGCACCGAGCCTGGGGCCAACGTCCTGACTTTC
. | . | TRBJ1-3 | TRBV27 | CASRAGGRASGNTIYF | TGTGCCAGCAGGGCGGGCGGACGGGCCTCTGGAAACACCATATATTTT
. | . | TRBJ2-1 | TRBV5-1 | CASSLGGTGGGKNEQFF | TGCGCCAGCAGCCTGGGGGGGACAGGAGGGGGAAAAAATGAGCAGTTCTTC
. | . | TRBJ2-1 | TRBV7-3 | CASSLLPSGYNEQFF | TGTGCCAGCAGCTTACTACCTTCGGGGTACAATGAGCAGTTCTTC
. | . | TRBJ2-7 | TRBV7-9 | CASGPLYEQYF | TGTGCCAGCGGCCCGCTCTACGAGCAGTACTTC
TRBD2 | . | TRBJ2-1 | TRBV15 | CATSRGIAGGPGNEQFF | TGTGCCACCAGCAGAGGGATAGCGGGAGGGCCGGGAAATGAGCAGTTCTTC
TRBD1 | . | TRBJ2-2 | TRBV13 | CASSFGTGNTGELFF | TGTGCCAGCAGCTTTGGGACAGGGAACACCGGGGAGCTGTTTTTT